This T cell receptor (beta chain) was identified during a study of T-cell reconstitution after alpha-beta-depleted transplantation in children (dated by TCRdb to 2016 to 2018). Looking at the study overall: T-cell immune reconstitution after TCRalphabeta/CD19-depleted allogeneic hematopoietic cell transplantation in children was quantitatively tracked in the study by means of TCR repertoire profiling.

The library came from PCR. Data came from an Illumina HiSeq 2500. To normalize quantification of the TCRbeta repertoire, the TCR libraries were built with molecular barcoding that relied on unique molecular identifiers. The public reads were reprocessed in TCRdb via fastp at Q25 and MiXCR, keeping in-frame beta chains. Records with the same CDR3 protein are collapsed into one entry carrying the most frequent genes and DNA. This sample comprises about 830,000 distinct CDR3 sequences, around 15% of them detected only once. Approximately 4.5% of the sample is in the top ten clones. The intended sense of this specimen's treatment or condition label: allogeneic hematopoietic cell transplantation with graft depleted of TCRalphabeta T cells and CD19 B cells. The children who served as transplant recipients had been given grafts of TCRalphabeta/CD19-depleted allogeneic hematopoietic cells. This clonotype was found a few times. No antigen is known for it. No base quality values were provided; no much bigger clone lies one nucleotide off.

Inclusive of the bounding cysteine and phenylalanine, the CDR3 is 13 residues long. The retained sequence is limited to the CDR3, 39 bases, with the frame set at the first base. Between the V and J ends, shortened by 2 bases and 6 bases respectively, the junction contains 8 bases. The germline V gene sets CDR1 to SGHDT and CDR2 to YYEEEE. Findings and caveats that apply to the study as a whole: Apparently early alphabetaT-cell count recovery about two months after transplant reportedly relied on only several hundred rapidly expanded clones derived from non-depleted graft cells. Over subsequent months, a decline in hyperexpanded clone frequencies was noted, and after one year, T-cell counts and TCRbeta diversity were mostly ascribed to newly produced T cells. In some patients, the high TCRbeta diversity seen at day 60 was put down to recipient T cells and intrathymic progenitors that had survived conditioning.

The clonotype comes from a male patient aged 10 to 17 who had a stem cell transplant for acute lymphoblastic leukemia, so the T cells may come from the graft donor. Here the chain combines TRBV5-6 and TRBJ2-2; TRBD1 is a weak D gene call, 6 bases matching. This specimen consisted of PBMCs, mostly from graft donor cells, obtained 360 days after TCRalphabeta/CD19-depleted stem cell transplant. DNA sequence: TGTGCCAGCAGCTTCCACAGGGCCGGGGAGCTGTTTTTT. Translation gives CASSFHRAGELFF.